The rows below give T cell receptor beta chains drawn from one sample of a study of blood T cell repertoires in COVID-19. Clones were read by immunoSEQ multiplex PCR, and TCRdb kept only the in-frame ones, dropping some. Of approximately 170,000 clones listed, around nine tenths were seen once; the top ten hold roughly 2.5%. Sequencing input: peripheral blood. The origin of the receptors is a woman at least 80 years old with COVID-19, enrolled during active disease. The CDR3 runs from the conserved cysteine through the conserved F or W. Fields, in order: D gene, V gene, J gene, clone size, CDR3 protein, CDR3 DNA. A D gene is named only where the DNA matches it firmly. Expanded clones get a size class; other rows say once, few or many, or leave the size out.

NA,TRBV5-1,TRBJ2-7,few,CASQRNAGHEQYF,TGCGCCAGTCAACGAAACGCTGGCCACGAGCAGTACTTC
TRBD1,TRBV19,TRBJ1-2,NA,CASSSWTGHYGYTF,TGTGCCAGTAGTTCATGGACAGGGCACTATGGCTACACCTTC
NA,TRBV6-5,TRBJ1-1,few,CASSYSAGNTEAFF,TGTGCCAGCAGTTACTCGGCGGGGAACACTGAAGCTTTCTTT
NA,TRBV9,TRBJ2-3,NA,CASREPQGDTQYF,TGTGCCAGCCGGGAGCCTCAGGGAGATACGCAGTATTTT
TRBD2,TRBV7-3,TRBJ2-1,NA,CASSPSGSRNEQFF,TGTGCCAGCAGCCCTAGCGGGAGTAGGAATGAGCAGTTCTTC
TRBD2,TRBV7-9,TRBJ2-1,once,CASSLLAGGPHEQFF,TGTGCCAGCAGCTTACTAGCGGGAGGGCCCCATGAGCAGTTCTTC
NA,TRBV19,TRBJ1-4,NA,CASSSHRDGVNEKLFF,TGTGCCAGTAGTTCTCACAGGGATGGAGTTAATGAAAAACTGTTTTTT
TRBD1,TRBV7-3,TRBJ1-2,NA,CASSSGTGKDGYTF,TGTGCCAGCAGCTCCGGGACAGGGAAAGATGGCTACACCTTC
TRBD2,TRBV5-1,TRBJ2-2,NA,CASSRGTSGNTGELFF,TGCGCCAGCAGCAGAGGGACTAGCGGCAACACCGGGGAGCTGTTTTTT
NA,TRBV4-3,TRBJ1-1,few,CASSHLQGDTEAFF,TGCGCCAGCAGCCACTTACAGGGAGACACTGAAGCTTTCTTT
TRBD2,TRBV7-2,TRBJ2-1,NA,CASSLTSGTYNEQFF,TGTGCCAGCAGCCTGACTAGCGGGACTTACAATGAGCAGTTCTTC
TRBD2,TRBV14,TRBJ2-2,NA,CASSQHPGLAGRSGELFF,TGTGCCAGCAGCCAACATCCGGGACTAGCGGGAAGATCCGGGGAGCTGTTTTTT
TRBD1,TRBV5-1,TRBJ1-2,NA,CASSPGTGGSGYTF,TGCGCCAGCTCTCCCGGGACAGGTGGATCTGGCTACACCTTC
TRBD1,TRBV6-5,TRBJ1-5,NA,CASSTGTEQPQHF,TGTGCCAGCAGTACCGGGACAGAGCAGCCCCAGCATTTT
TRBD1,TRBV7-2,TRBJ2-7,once,CATSGGAGGGYEQYF,TGTGCCACCTCAGGTGGGGCAGGGGGCGGGTACGAGCAGTACTTC
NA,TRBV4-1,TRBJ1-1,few,CASSSQEGGDTEAFF,TGCGCCAGCAGCTCGCAAGAGGGGGGGGACACTGAAGCTTTCTTT
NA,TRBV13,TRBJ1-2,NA,CASSLVTQLAYYGYTF,TGTGCCAGCAGCTTAGTAACGCAGCTAGCATACTATGGCTACACCTTC
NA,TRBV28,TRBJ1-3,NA,CASSPIFSTNSGNTIYF,TGTGCCAGCAGCCCGATTTTTTCTACTAACTCTGGAAACACCATATATTTT
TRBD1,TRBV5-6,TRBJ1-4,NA,CASSSRDRGYFNEKLFF,TGTGCCAGCAGCTCCCGGGACAGGGGATACTTTAATGAAAAACTGTTTTTT
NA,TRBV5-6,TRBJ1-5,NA,CASSPWGVGSNQPQHF,TGTGCCAGCAGCCCCTGGGGGGTTGGGTCCAATCAGCCCCAGCATTTT
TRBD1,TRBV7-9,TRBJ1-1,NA,CASSATGVGTEAFF,TGTGCCAGCAGCGCTACAGGGGTGGGCACTGAAGCTTTCTTT
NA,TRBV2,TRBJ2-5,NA,CASSVNREETQYF,TGTGCCAGCAGTGTTAACAGAGAAGAGACCCAGTACTTC
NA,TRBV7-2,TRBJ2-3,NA,CASSLGSGGNTDTQYF,TGTGCCAGCAGCTTAGGTTCAGGGGGGAACACAGATACGCAGTATTTT
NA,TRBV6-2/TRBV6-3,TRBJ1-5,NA,CASSPDNSNQPQHF,TGTGCCAGCAGTCCGGACAATAGCAATCAGCCCCAGCATTTT
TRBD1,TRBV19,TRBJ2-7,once,CASSMTGRGYEQYF,TGTGCCAGTAGTATGACAGGGAGAGGCTACGAGCAGTACTTC
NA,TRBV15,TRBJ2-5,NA,CATSRDQGSQETQYF,TGTGCCACCAGCAGAGATCAGGGATCTCAAGAGACCCAGTACTTC
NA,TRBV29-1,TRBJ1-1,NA,CSGEIGWGAEAFF,TGCAGCGGCGAAATTGGCTGGGGCGCTGAAGCTTTCTTT
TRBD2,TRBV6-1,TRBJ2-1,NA,CASSEVASGRAVEQFF,TGTGCCAGCAGTGAGGTGGCTAGCGGGAGGGCCGTAGAGCAGTTCTTC
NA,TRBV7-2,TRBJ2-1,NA,CASSFTSTDNEQFF,TGTGCCAGCAGCTTCACTAGCACCGACAATGAGCAGTTCTTC
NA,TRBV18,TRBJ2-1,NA,CASFSRTGKNEQFF,TGTGCCAGCTTCTCACGAACAGGGAAAAATGAGCAGTTCTTC
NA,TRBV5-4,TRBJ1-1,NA,CASSVPQGMNTEAFF,TGTGCCAGCAGCGTCCCTCAGGGGATGAACACTGAAGCTTTCTTT
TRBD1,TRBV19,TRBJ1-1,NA,CASSPGQVNTEAFF,TGTGCCAGTAGTCCCGGACAGGTGAACACTGAAGCTTTCTTT
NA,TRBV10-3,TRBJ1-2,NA,CAHGAGNYGYTF,TGTGCCCATGGGGCGGGGAACTATGGCTACACCTTC
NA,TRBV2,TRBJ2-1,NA,CASSGGPSYNEQFF,TGTGCCAGCAGTGGAGGGCCCTCCTACAATGAGCAGTTCTTC
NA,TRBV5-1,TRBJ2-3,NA,CASSLVGRGPDTQYF,TGCGCCAGCAGCTTGGTCGGGAGAGGGCCAGATACGCAGTATTTT
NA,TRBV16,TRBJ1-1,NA,CASSQGQLNTEAFF,TGTGCCAGCAGCCAAGGACAGCTGAACACTGAAGCTTTCTTT
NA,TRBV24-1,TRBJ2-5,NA,CATSESSETQYF,TGTGCCACCAGTGAGTCATCAGAGACCCAGTACTTC
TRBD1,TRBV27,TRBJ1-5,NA,CASRLGQGPNQPQHF,TGTGCCAGCAGATTGGGACAGGGACCCAATCAGCCCCAGCATTTT
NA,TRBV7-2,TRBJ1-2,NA,CAGGSNYGYTF,TGTGCCGGCGGTTCGAACTATGGCTACACCTTC
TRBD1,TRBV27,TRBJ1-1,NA,CASRTGQVSVEAFF,TGTGCCAGCAGGACGGGACAGGTTTCAGTAGAAGCTTTCTTT
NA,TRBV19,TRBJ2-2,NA,CASSVGREVSAGELFF,TGTGCCAGTAGTGTCGGCAGGGAGGTTTCGGCCGGGGAGCTGTTTTTT
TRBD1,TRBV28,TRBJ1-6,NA,CASRLPGTGVSPLHF,TGTGCCAGCAGGCTCCCCGGGACAGGGGTCTCACCCCTCCACTTT
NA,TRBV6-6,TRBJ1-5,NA,CASSLNRYNQPQHF,TGTGCCAGCAGTTTAAACAGGTACAATCAGCCCCAGCATTTT
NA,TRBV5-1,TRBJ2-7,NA,CASSLVGQGRNEQYF,TGCGCCAGCAGCTTGGTAGGCCAGGGGCGAAACGAGCAGTACTTC
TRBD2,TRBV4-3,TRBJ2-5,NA,CASSQAVGTSGSAETQYF,TGCGCCAGCAGCCAAGCGGTAGGGACTAGCGGGAGTGCGGAGACCCAGTACTTC
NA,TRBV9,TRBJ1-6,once,CASSVDSTGFNSPLHF,TGTGCCAGCAGCGTAGACTCTACAGGGTTTAATTCACCCCTCCACTTT
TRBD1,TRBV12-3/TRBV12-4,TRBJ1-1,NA,CASRTGYTEAFF,TGTGCCAGCAGGACAGGGTACACTGAAGCTTTCTTT
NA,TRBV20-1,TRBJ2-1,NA,CSLSSYNEQFF,TGCAGTCTGAGCTCCTACAATGAGCAGTTCTTC
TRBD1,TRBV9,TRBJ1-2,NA,CASSVEGGTAYGYTF,TGTGCCAGCAGCGTAGAAGGGGGGACAGCCTATGGCTACACCTTC
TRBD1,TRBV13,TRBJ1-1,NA,CASSSRGRTRREAFF,TGTGCCAGCAGCTCCAGGGGGCGTACTAGAAGAGAAGCTTTCTTT
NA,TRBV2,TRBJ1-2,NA,CASGGGRFNYGYTF,TGTGCCAGCGGCGGGGGACGGTTTAACTATGGCTACACCTTC
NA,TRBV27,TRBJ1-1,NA,CASGWGPSEAFF,TGTGCCAGCGGGTGGGGGCCCTCTGAAGCTTTCTTT
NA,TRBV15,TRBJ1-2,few,CATSRDQGLEGYTF,TGTGCCACCAGCAGAGACCAGGGGCTTGAAGGCTACACCTTC
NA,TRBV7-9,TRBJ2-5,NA,CASRRQEETQYF,TGTGCCAGCAGACGACAGGAAGAGACCCAGTACTTC
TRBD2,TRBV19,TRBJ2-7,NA,CASSILLADSYEQYF,TGTGCCAGTAGTATCCTACTAGCGGACAGCTACGAGCAGTACTTC
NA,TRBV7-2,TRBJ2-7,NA,CASSTGGNSYEQYF,TGTGCCAGCAGCACTGGGGGGAACTCCTACGAGCAGTACTTC
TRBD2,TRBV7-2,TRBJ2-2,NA,CASSRGSGELFF,TGTGCCAGCTCGCGGGGGTCCGGGGAGCTGTTTTTT
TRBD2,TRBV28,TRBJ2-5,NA,CASSLREGETQYF,TGTGCCAGCAGTTTGCGGGAGGGGGAGACCCAGTACTTC
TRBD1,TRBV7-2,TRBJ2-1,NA,CASSWDRDSYNEQFF,TGTGCCAGCAGCTGGGACAGGGACTCCTACAATGAGCAGTTCTTC